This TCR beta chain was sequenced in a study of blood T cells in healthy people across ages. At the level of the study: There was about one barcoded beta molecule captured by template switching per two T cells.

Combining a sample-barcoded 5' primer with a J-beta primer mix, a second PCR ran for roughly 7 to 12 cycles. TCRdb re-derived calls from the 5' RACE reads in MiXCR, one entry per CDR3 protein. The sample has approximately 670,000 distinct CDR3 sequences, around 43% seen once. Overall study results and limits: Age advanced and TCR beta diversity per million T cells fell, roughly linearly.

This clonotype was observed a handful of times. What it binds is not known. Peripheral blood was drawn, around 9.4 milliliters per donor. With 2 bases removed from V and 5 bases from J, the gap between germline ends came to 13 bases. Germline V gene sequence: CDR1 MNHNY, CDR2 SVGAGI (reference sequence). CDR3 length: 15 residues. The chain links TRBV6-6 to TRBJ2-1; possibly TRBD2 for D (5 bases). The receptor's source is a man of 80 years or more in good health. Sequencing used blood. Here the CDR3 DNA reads TGTGCCAGCAGTTACGAGGGTCGAAACAACAATGAGCAGTTCTTC. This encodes CASSYEGRNNNEQFF.